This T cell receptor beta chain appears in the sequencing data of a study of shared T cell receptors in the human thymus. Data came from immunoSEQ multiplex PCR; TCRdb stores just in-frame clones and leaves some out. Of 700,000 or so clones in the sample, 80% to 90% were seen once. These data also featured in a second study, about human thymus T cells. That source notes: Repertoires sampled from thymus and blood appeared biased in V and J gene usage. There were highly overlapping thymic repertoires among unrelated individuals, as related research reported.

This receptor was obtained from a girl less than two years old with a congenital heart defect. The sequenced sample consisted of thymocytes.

CDR3 protein: CASSQTNTAQYF. CDR3 DNA sequence: TGTGCCAGCAGCCAAACAAATACAGCGCAGTATTTT. V usage is TRBV4-2 and J usage is TRBJ2-3; D gene ambiguous. V shed 2 bases and J shed 10 bases, with 10 bases lying between them. Germline CDR1 is LGHNA and CDR2 is YNFKEQ. The CDR3 runs 12 residues.